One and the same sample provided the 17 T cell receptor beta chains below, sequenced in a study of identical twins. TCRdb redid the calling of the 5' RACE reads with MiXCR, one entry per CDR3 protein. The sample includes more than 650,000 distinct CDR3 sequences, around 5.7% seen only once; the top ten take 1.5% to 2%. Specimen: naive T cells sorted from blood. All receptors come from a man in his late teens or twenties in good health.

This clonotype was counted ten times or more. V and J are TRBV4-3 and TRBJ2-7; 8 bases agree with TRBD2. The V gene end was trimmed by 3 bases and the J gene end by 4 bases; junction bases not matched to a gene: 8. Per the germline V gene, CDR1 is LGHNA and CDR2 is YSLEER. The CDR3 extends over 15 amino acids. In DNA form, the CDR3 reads TGCGCCAGCAGCCAGGGGCGTAGCGGGATTTACGAGCAGTACTTC. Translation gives CASSQGRSGIYEQYF.

CDR3 DNA sequence: TGTGCCAGCAGCTCCCGCCCGGGACTAGCGGGAGTGTCCTACGAGCAGTACTTC. It codes for CASSSRPGLAGVSYEQYF. The rearrangement uses TRBV11-2 and TRBJ2-7, with 14 bases fitting TRBD2. The germline V gene encodes CDR1 SGHAT and CDR2 FQNNGV. V dropped 4 bases and J dropped 1; count of bases not matched to a gene: 9. This CDR3 spans 18 amino acids.

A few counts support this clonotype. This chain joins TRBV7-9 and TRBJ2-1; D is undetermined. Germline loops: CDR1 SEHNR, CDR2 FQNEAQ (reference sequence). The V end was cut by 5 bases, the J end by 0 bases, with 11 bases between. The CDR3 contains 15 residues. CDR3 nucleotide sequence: TGTGCCAGCAGCCTCCCCAAACTCTCCTACAATGAGCAGTTCTTC. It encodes CASSLPKLSYNEQFF.

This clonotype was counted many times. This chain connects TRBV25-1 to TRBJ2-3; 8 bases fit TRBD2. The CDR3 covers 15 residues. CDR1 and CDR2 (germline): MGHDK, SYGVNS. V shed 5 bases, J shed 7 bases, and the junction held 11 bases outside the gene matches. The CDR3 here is CASSSVVAGYYTQYF. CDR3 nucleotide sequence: TGTGCCAGCAGTTCCGTGGTAGCGGGGTATTATACGCAGTATTTT.

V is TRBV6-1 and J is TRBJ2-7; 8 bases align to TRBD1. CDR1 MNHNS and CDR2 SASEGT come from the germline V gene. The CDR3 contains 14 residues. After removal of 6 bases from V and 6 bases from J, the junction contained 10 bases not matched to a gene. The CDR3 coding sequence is TGTGCCAGCAGCCCCCGGGACAGGCGTCTCGAGCAGTACTTC. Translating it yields CASSPRDRRLEQYF.

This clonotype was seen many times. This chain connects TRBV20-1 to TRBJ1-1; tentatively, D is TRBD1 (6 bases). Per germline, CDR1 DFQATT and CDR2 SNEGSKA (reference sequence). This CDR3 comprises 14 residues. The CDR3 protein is CSLYLRQANTEAFF. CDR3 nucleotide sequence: TGCAGCCTCTACCTCCGACAGGCGAACACTGAAGCTTTCTTT.

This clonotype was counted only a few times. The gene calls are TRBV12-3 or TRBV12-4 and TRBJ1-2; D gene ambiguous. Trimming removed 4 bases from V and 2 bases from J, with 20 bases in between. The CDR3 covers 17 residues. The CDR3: CASSSTPSRVTNYGYTF. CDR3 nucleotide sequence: TGTGCCAGCAGTTCAACACCGTCGAGAGTGACAAACTATGGCTACACCTTC.

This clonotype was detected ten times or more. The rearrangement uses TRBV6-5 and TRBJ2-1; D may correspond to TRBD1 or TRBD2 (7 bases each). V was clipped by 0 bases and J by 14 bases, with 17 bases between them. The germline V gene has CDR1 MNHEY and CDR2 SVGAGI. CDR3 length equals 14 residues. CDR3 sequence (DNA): TGTGCCAGCAGTTACTCGAAACCGACAGGGAGGGAGTTCTTC. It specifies CASSYSKPTGREFF.

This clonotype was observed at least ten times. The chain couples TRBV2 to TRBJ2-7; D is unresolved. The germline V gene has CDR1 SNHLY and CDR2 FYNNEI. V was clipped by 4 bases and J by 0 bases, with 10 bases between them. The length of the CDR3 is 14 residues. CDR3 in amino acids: CASSVYGSSYEQYF. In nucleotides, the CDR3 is TGTGCCAGCAGTGTTTACGGCAGCTCCTACGAGCAGTACTTC.

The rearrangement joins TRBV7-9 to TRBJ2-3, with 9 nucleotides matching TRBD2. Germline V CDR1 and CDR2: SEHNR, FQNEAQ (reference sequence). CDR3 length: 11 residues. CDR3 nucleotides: TGTTGGCTAGCGGGGCGAGATACGCAGTATTTT. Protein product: CWLAGRDTQYF.

CDR3 region: CASSLAPSGSAETQYF. The DNA for the CDR3 is TGTGCCAGCAGCTTGGCCCCTAGCGGGAGTGCGGAGACCCAGTACTTC. The chain has TRBV5-5 and TRBJ2-5, with 10 bases fitting TRBD2. Germline CDR1 is SGHKS and CDR2 is YYEKEE (reference sequence). Trimming took 0 bases from V and 5 from J; bases not matched to a gene: 7. The CDR3 covers 16 residues.

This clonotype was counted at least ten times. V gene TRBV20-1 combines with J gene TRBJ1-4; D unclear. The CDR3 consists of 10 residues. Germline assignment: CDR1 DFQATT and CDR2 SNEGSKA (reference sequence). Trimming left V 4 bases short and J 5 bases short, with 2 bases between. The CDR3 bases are TGCAGTGCTAAAAATGAAAAACTGTTTTTT. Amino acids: CSAKNEKLFF.

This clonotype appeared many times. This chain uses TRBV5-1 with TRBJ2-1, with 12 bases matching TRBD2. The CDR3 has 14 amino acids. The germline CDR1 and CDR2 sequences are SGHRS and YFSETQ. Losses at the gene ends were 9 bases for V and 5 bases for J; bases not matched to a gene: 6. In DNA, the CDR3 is TGCGCCACCCGCAGGACTAGCGGGAACAATGAGCAGTTCTTC. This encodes CATRRTSGNNEQFF.

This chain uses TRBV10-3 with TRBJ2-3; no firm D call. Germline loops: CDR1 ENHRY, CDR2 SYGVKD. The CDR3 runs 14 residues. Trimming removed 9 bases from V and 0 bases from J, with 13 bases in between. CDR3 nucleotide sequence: TGTGCCATAACAAAGGAATTAAGCACAGATACGCAGTATTTT. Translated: CAITKELSTDTQYF.

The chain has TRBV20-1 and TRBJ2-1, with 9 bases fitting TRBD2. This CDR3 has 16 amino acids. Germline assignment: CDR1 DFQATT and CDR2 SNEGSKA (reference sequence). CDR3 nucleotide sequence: TGCGCCTTGTGGGATAGCGGGAGTCCCTCCTACAATGAGCAGTTCTTC. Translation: CALWDSGSPSYNEQFF.

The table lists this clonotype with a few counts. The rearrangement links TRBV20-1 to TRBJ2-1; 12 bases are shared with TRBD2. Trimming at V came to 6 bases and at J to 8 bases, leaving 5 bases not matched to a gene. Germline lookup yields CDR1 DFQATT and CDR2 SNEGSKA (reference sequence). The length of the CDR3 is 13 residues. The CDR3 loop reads CSATGLAGHEQFF. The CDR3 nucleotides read TGCAGTGCGACCGGACTAGCGGGACATGAGCAGTTCTTC.

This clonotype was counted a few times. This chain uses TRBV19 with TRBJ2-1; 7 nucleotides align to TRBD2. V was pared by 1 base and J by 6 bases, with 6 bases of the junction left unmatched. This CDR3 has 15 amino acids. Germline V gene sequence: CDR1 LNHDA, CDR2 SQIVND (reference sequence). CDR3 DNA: TGTGCCAGTAGTATAGGCCTAGCGGTAACCAATGAGCAGTTCTTC. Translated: CASSIGLAVTNEQFF.